This T cell receptor (beta chain) was documented in a study of PD-L1 blockade in urothelial cancer. Turning to the study itself: Between 0 and 3 chemotherapy regimens preceded treatment for each patient. Samples came from 3 weeks, at the second dose, and 6 weeks into treatment. Study-level results: For durable-benefit patients, tumor-associated blood clones expanded more at 3 weeks.

Germline V lookup: CDR1 SGHNT, CDR2 YYREEE (reference sequence). Trimming pared 4 bases from V and 2 bases from J, leaving 13 bases between. The CDR3 consists of 15 residues. This clone was observed a few times. Its specificity is not known. Each PCR received spiked synthetic TCR analog templates. Clones were sequenced by immunoSEQ multiplex PCR, and TCRdb holds only the in-frame ones, with some missing. The sample includes 100,000 or so clones, approximately 85% of them seen just once. The TCR was taken from a man aged 50-59 years with urothelial cancer. The rearrangement uses TRBV5-4 and TRBJ2-1, with D perhaps TRBD2 (6 bases). The sample in question was PBMCs, obtained around atezolizumab (anti-PD-L1) treatment. CDR3 residues: CASSAWRAPYNEQFF. For the CDR3, the DNA is TGTGCCAGCAGCGCCTGGAGGGCCCCCTACAATGAGCAGTTCTTC. The full variable domain, completed using reference TRBV5-4 and TRBJ2-1, is ETGVTQSPTHLIKTRGQQVTLRCSSQSGHNTVSWYQQALGQGPQFIFQYYREEENGRGNFPPRFSGLQFPNYSSELNVNALELDDSALYLCASSAWRAPYNEQFFGPGTRLTVL.